Listed below are T cell receptor beta chains from one sample, sequenced in a study of blood T cell repertoires in COVID-19. Assay used: immunoSEQ multiplex PCR; TCRdb lists only in-frame clones, some missing. The sample lists a few hundred thousand clones, around 90% occurring once. The sequenced sample was PBMCs or T cells enriched from blood (not recorded which). The receptors derive from a woman in her late teens or twenties who had recovered from COVID-19. Each CDR3 is given with its conserved first and last residue. The D gene is left open where the match is weak. Clone size is stated in some rows and not others, as once, few, many or a class when expanded.

clone_size: -; d_call: -; cdr3_length: 14; v_call: TRBV3-1/TRBV3-2; j_call: TRBJ1-2; cdr3_nt: TGTGCCAGCAGCCAAGATGTCCCGAGCTATGGCTACACCTTC; cdr3_aa: CASSQDVPSYGYTF
clone_size: -; d_call: TRBD1; cdr3_length: 16; v_call: TRBV28; j_call: TRBJ1-1; cdr3_nt: TGTGCCAGCAGTTTGGACAGGGAGAAATTGAACACTGAAGCTTTCTTT; cdr3_aa: CASSLDREKLNTEAFF
clone_size: -; d_call: TRBD1; cdr3_length: 12; v_call: TRBV7-2; j_call: TRBJ1-1; cdr3_nt: TGTGCCAGCAGCCACACAGGGGGCGAGGCTTTCTTT; cdr3_aa: CASSHTGGEAFF
clone_size: -; d_call: -; cdr3_length: 14; v_call: TRBV7-2; j_call: TRBJ2-5; cdr3_nt: TGTGCCAGCAGCCAGGGACAAGTCGTCCTCACCCAGTACTTC; cdr3_aa: CASSQGQVVLTQYF
clone_size: -; d_call: -; cdr3_length: 14; v_call: TRBV4-1; j_call: TRBJ2-4; cdr3_nt: TGCGCCAGCAGCCAAGACAGGGCCAAAAACATTCAGTACTTC; cdr3_aa: CASSQDRAKNIQYF
clone_size: -; d_call: TRBD1; cdr3_length: 15; v_call: TRBV13; j_call: TRBJ1-5; cdr3_nt: TGTGCCAGCAGCGACGGGACAGGGGTGGGTCAGCCCCAGCATTTT; cdr3_aa: CASSDGTGVGQPQHF
clone_size: once; d_call: TRBD1; cdr3_length: 17; v_call: TRBV2; j_call: TRBJ1-2; cdr3_nt: TGTGCCAGCAGATCGTGGACAGGGGGCTATGAAGACTATGGCTACACCTTC; cdr3_aa: CASRSWTGGYEDYGYTF
clone_size: once; d_call: -; cdr3_length: 11; v_call: TRBV12-3/TRBV12-4; j_call: TRBJ2-3; cdr3_nt: TGTGCCAGCAGTTCCCGGGATACGCAGTATTTT; cdr3_aa: CASSSRDTQYF
clone_size: -; d_call: -; cdr3_length: 13; v_call: TRBV29-1; j_call: TRBJ2-1; cdr3_nt: TGCAGCGCCGAGGGGGTGGAGGAAGGTGAGCAGTTCTTC; cdr3_aa: CSAEGVEEGEQFF
clone_size: -; d_call: TRBD1; cdr3_length: 14; v_call: TRBV6-5; j_call: TRBJ1-1; cdr3_nt: TGTGCCAGCAGGCCGGGACAGCCGAACACTGAAGCTTTCTTT; cdr3_aa: CASRPGQPNTEAFF
clone_size: -; d_call: -; cdr3_length: 14; v_call: TRBV6-5; j_call: TRBJ2-3; cdr3_nt: TGTGCCAGCAGTTACTCCCGTTCCGGAGATACGCAGTATTTT; cdr3_aa: CASSYSRSGDTQYF
clone_size: -; d_call: -; cdr3_length: 15; v_call: TRBV25-1; j_call: TRBJ2-2; cdr3_nt: TGTGCCAGCAGTGATGCAGGGGTAAACACCGGGGAGCTGTTTTTT; cdr3_aa: CASSDAGVNTGELFF
clone_size: once; d_call: TRBD2; cdr3_length: 15; v_call: TRBV6-5; j_call: TRBJ2-5; cdr3_nt: TGTGCCAGCAGCCGAGGCGGGACTAATCAAGAGACCCAGTACTTC; cdr3_aa: CASSRGGTNQETQYF
clone_size: -; d_call: TRBD1; cdr3_length: 14; v_call: TRBV11-3; j_call: TRBJ1-5; cdr3_nt: TGTGCCAGCAGCTCTGGACAGGGTGATCAGCCCCAGCATTTT; cdr3_aa: CASSSGQGDQPQHF
clone_size: -; d_call: TRBD2; cdr3_length: 15; v_call: TRBV11-2; j_call: TRBJ2-5; cdr3_nt: TGTGCCAGCGGAATTAGGACTAGCGCCGGGGAGACCCAGTACTTC; cdr3_aa: CASGIRTSAGETQYF
clone_size: -; d_call: -; cdr3_length: 16; v_call: TRBV5-6; j_call: TRBJ1-6; cdr3_nt: TGTGCCAGCAGCTTGTCGCCGAGCTCCTATAATTCACCCCTCCACTTT; cdr3_aa: CASSLSPSSYNSPLHF
clone_size: once; d_call: TRBD1; cdr3_length: 18; v_call: TRBV27; j_call: TRBJ1-2; cdr3_nt: TGTGCCAGCACCTTCTCCGGAGACAGGGGGCTTAGGCGCTATGGCTACACCTTC; cdr3_aa: CASTFSGDRGLRRYGYTF
clone_size: -; d_call: TRBD1; cdr3_length: 14; v_call: TRBV29-1; j_call: TRBJ1-2; cdr3_nt: TGCAGCGTTGCCACCGGGACAGGGCTTTATGGCTACACCTTC; cdr3_aa: CSVATGTGLYGYTF
clone_size: once; d_call: -; cdr3_length: 13; v_call: TRBV19; j_call: TRBJ1-5; cdr3_nt: TGTGCCAGCGGGGACACTAGAAATCAGCCCCAGCATTTT; cdr3_aa: CASGDTRNQPQHF
clone_size: few; d_call: -; cdr3_length: 15; v_call: TRBV2; j_call: TRBJ2-2; cdr3_nt: TGTGCCAGCAGTGAGTTAAGGGGCTCGTTCGGGGAGCTGTTTTTT; cdr3_aa: CASSELRGSFGELFF
clone_size: -; d_call: TRBD1; cdr3_length: 15; v_call: TRBV6-5; j_call: TRBJ1-3; cdr3_nt: TGTGCCAGCAGCCGACAGGGAGGAACTGGAAACACCATATATTTT; cdr3_aa: CASSRQGGTGNTIYF
clone_size: -; d_call: TRBD1; cdr3_length: 14; v_call: TRBV18; j_call: TRBJ1-2; cdr3_nt: TGTGCCAGCTCACCAGGGACAGGCCTCTATGGCTACACCTTC; cdr3_aa: CASSPGTGLYGYTF
clone_size: -; d_call: TRBD2; cdr3_length: 19; v_call: TRBV10-3; j_call: TRBJ2-3; cdr3_nt: TGTGCCATCAGTGAGTCGAATTGGAGCGGGGGCCGACGGACAGATACGCAGTATTTT; cdr3_aa: CAISESNWSGGRRTDTQYF
clone_size: -; d_call: TRBD1; cdr3_length: 17; v_call: TRBV7-9; j_call: TRBJ2-7; cdr3_nt: TGTGCCAGTGCAAGTCTTGAGTGGACAGGGGCGGGGTACGAGCAGTACTTC; cdr3_aa: CASASLEWTGAGYEQYF
clone_size: -; d_call: TRBD1; cdr3_length: 13; v_call: TRBV4-1; j_call: TRBJ1-1; cdr3_nt: TGCGCCAGCAGCCAAGATCGAGACAGGGGAGCTTTCTTT; cdr3_aa: CASSQDRDRGAFF
clone_size: -; d_call: -; cdr3_length: 11; v_call: TRBV5-5; j_call: TRBJ1-1; cdr3_nt: TGTGCCAGCAAGAGAGGTACTGAAGCTTTCTTT; cdr3_aa: CASKRGTEAFF
clone_size: -; d_call: -; cdr3_length: 14; v_call: TRBV6-5; j_call: TRBJ2-7; cdr3_nt: TGTGCCATCGACCCAGGGCAGGTAAACTACGAGCAGTACTTC; cdr3_aa: CAIDPGQVNYEQYF
clone_size: once; d_call: TRBD1; cdr3_length: 17; v_call: TRBV10-3; j_call: TRBJ2-7; cdr3_nt: TGTGCCATCAGTGGCAGTTCCGGGACAGAGACCTCCTACGAGCAGTACTTC; cdr3_aa: CAISGSSGTETSYEQYF
clone_size: -; d_call: -; cdr3_length: 13; v_call: TRBV12-3/TRBV12-4; j_call: TRBJ1-1; cdr3_nt: TGTGCCAGCAGTCTCCGGGGTCACACTGAAGCTTTCTTT; cdr3_aa: CASSLRGHTEAFF
clone_size: few; d_call: -; cdr3_length: 13; v_call: TRBV5-1; j_call: TRBJ2-7; cdr3_nt: TGCGCCAGCAGCTTATACAGAACCTACGAGCAGTACTTC; cdr3_aa: CASSLYRTYEQYF
clone_size: once; d_call: -; cdr3_length: 14; v_call: TRBV6-5; j_call: TRBJ1-5; cdr3_nt: TGTGCCAGCAGTTACTCGACGGGGGAACAGCCCCAGCATTTT; cdr3_aa: CASSYSTGEQPQHF
clone_size: -; d_call: -; cdr3_length: 18; v_call: TRBV11-2; j_call: TRBJ2-7; cdr3_nt: TGTGCCAGCAGCTTATTATATCAGCTCTTCAACAGCTCCTACGAGCAGTACTTC; cdr3_aa: CASSLLYQLFNSSYEQYF
clone_size: -; d_call: -; cdr3_length: 12; v_call: TRBV2; j_call: TRBJ2-7; cdr3_nt: TGTGCCAGCTCGGACTTATCCTACGAGCAGTACTTC; cdr3_aa: CASSDLSYEQYF
clone_size: -; d_call: -; cdr3_length: 16; v_call: TRBV15; j_call: TRBJ1-5; cdr3_nt: TGTGCCACCAGCAGAGATGGAACGGCATCTAGGCAGCCCCAGCATTTT; cdr3_aa: CATSRDGTASRQPQHF
clone_size: -; d_call: TRBD1; cdr3_length: 14; v_call: TRBV6-5; j_call: TRBJ1-5; cdr3_nt: TGTGCCACCGCGACAGGGTCCGCACATCAGCCCCAGCATTTT; cdr3_aa: CATATGSAHQPQHF
clone_size: -; d_call: TRBD1; cdr3_length: 15; v_call: TRBV6-2/TRBV6-3; j_call: TRBJ1-6; cdr3_nt: TGTGCCAGCAGTTACAATCCAGGGGGGAATTCACCCCTCCACTTT; cdr3_aa: CASSYNPGGNSPLHF
clone_size: -; d_call: TRBD1; cdr3_length: 16; v_call: TRBV25-1; j_call: TRBJ1-2; cdr3_nt: TGTGCCAGCAGTGAATATCGGACAGGGACTAACTATGGCTACACCTTC; cdr3_aa: CASSEYRTGTNYGYTF
clone_size: -; d_call: -; cdr3_length: 13; v_call: TRBV6-1; j_call: TRBJ1-1; cdr3_nt: TGTGCCAGCAGTGACAGGAGGGGCACTGAAGCTTTCTTT; cdr3_aa: CASSDRRGTEAFF
clone_size: -; d_call: TRBD2; cdr3_length: 17; v_call: TRBV19; j_call: TRBJ2-2; cdr3_nt: TGTGCCAGTAGTACCACTAGCGGGGGGGCCTGGAACGGGGAGCTGTTTTTT; cdr3_aa: CASSTTSGGAWNGELFF
clone_size: -; d_call: -; cdr3_length: 15; v_call: TRBV18; j_call: TRBJ1-5; cdr3_nt: TGTGCCAGCTCACCCTACGGACAGAGCAATCAGCCCCAGCATTTT; cdr3_aa: CASSPYGQSNQPQHF
clone_size: -; d_call: TRBD2; cdr3_length: 16; v_call: TRBV4-3; j_call: TRBJ2-1; cdr3_nt: TGCGCCAGCAGCTACGGGACTAGCGGATTCTACAATGAGCAGTTCTTC; cdr3_aa: CASSYGTSGFYNEQFF
clone_size: -; d_call: TRBD1; cdr3_length: 14; v_call: TRBV2; j_call: TRBJ2-7; cdr3_nt: TGTGCCAGCAGTGTGGAAGGACAGGCCTACGAGCAGTACTTC; cdr3_aa: CASSVEGQAYEQYF
clone_size: -; d_call: -; cdr3_length: 13; v_call: TRBV5-6; j_call: TRBJ2-7; cdr3_nt: TGTGCCAGCAGCTTTGGCAGCTCCTACGAGCAGTACTTC; cdr3_aa: CASSFGSSYEQYF
clone_size: -; d_call: -; cdr3_length: 14; v_call: TRBV21-1; j_call: TRBJ1-5; cdr3_nt: TGTGCCAGCAGCAAAGGGACGGTCCACGGGGGCCAGCATTTT; cdr3_aa: CASSKGTVHGGQHF
clone_size: -; d_call: -; cdr3_length: 15; v_call: TRBV3-1/TRBV3-2; j_call: TRBJ1-5; cdr3_nt: TGTGCCAGCAGCCAGGCAGGGCGACCCAATCAGCCCCAGCATTTT; cdr3_aa: CASSQAGRPNQPQHF
clone_size: -; d_call: -; cdr3_length: 14; v_call: TRBV5-6; j_call: TRBJ2-2; cdr3_nt: TGTGCCAGCAGCTTGGGGCAGGGTGCCGGGGAGCTGTTTTTT; cdr3_aa: CASSLGQGAGELFF
clone_size: -; d_call: -; cdr3_length: 17; v_call: TRBV12-5; j_call: TRBJ1-2; cdr3_nt: TGTGCTAGTGGTTTGGGTGCTACAGGCCCAGGAATCTATGGCTACACCTTC; cdr3_aa: CASGLGATGPGIYGYTF
clone_size: -; d_call: -; cdr3_length: 13; v_call: TRBV7-3; j_call: TRBJ1-1; cdr3_nt: TGTGCCAGCAGCCAGGACCCGAGGGCTGAAGCTTTCTTT; cdr3_aa: CASSQDPRAEAFF